This is a list of T cell receptor beta chains from one sample in a study of radiation and T cells in renal cell carcinoma. Here immunoSEQ multiplex PCR was the method, and the copy in TCRdb shows in-frame clones only, minus some. In the table there are some 120,000 clones, more than 75% of which are singletons. The starting material was blood, obtained from a patient whose treatment included radiotherapy and nephrectomy. These receptors were obtained from a woman in her 70s with renal cell carcinoma. Each CDR3 is given with its conserved first and last residue. The D gene is left open where the match is weak. Clone size appears in some rows only: once, few, many, or a class for an expanded clone.

D	size	J	V	DNA	CDR3
TRBD1	once	TRBJ1-1	TRBV2	TGTGCCAGCAGTGGCGGGACAGGGGTGTTGAACACTGAAGCTTTCTTT	CASSGGTGVLNTEAFF
.	.	TRBJ1-4	TRBV5-4	TGTGCCAGCAGCTCGGGTCCTGCCGCAACTAATGAAAAACTGTTTTTT	CASSSGPAATNEKLFF
.	.	TRBJ2-7	TRBV5-1	TGCGCCAGCAGCTTGTTCCCTGGAATCTACGAGCAGTACTTC	CASSLFPGIYEQYF
TRBD2	.	TRBJ2-7	TRBV7-2	TGTGCCAGCAGCTTAGGGGCTAGCGGGGGGGCTTACGAGCAGTACTTC	CASSLGASGGAYEQYF
.	.	TRBJ2-7	TRBV5-4	TGTGCCAGCAGCCGCCCGGGACCGAGCTCCTACGAGCAGTACTTC	CASSRPGPSSYEQYF
TRBD1	.	TRBJ1-4	TRBV30	TGTGCCTGGAGTGACGAGTTGGGGACAGGGGATGAAAAACTGTTTTTT	CAWSDELGTGDEKLFF
TRBD1	.	TRBJ1-1	TRBV7-2	TGTGCCAGCAGTCAGACAGGGGGTGGTACTGAAGCTTTCTTT	CASSQTGGGTEAFF
.	once	TRBJ2-1	TRBV7-2	TGTGCCAGCAGGGGGTATCAGAACTACAATGAGCAGTTCTTC	CASRGYQNYNEQFF
.	.	TRBJ2-3	TRBV29-1	TGCAGCGTCGGGCGTAATGTCGGGGGCCGCCCCCGGGGTAGCACAGATACGCAGTATTTT	CSVGRNVGGRPRGSTDTQYF
.	.	TRBJ2-2	TRBV5-4	TGTGCCAGCAGTCCGAGACAGGTCGGCGGGGAGCTGTTTTTT	CASSPRQVGGELFF
.	.	TRBJ2-2	TRBV6-5	TGTGCCAGCAGGATATTTCAAGGCGGAACCGGGGAGCTGTTTTTT	CASRIFQGGTGELFF
TRBD2	.	TRBJ2-3	TRBV5-6	TGTGCCAGCAGCTTGCAGGCCGGGGGGAGGGGCACAGATACGCAGTATTTT	CASSLQAGGRGTDTQYF
.	.	TRBJ2-5	TRBV13	TGTGCCAGCAGCTTACAAAAGGAGACCCAGTACTTC	CASSLQKETQYF
.	.	TRBJ1-5	TRBV2	TGTGCCAGCTTACACAGGGAAGGCAATCAGCCCCAGCATTTT	CASLHREGNQPQHF
.	.	TRBJ2-6	TRBV30	TGTGCCTGGAGTCCAGGACAAGCTAACAACGTCCTGACTTTC	CAWSPGQANNVLTF
.	.	TRBJ1-5	TRBV29-1	TGCAGCGTTGATGGGGGAGGAAGCAATCAGCCCCAGCATTTT	CSVDGGGSNQPQHF
TRBD1	.	TRBJ2-7	TRBV7-6	TGTGCCAGCAGCTCCGGGACAGGGGTTTACGAGCAGTACTTC	CASSSGTGVYEQYF
TRBD1	.	TRBJ2-4	TRBV2	TGTGCCAGCAGTGAAGGTGGGACAGGGTTCTCCAAAAACATTCAGTACTTC	CASSEGGTGFSKNIQYF
.	.	TRBJ1-1	TRBV21-1	TGTGCCAGCAGCAAAAGTACACGCTTTAACACTGAAGCTTTCTTT	CASSKSTRFNTEAFF
.	.	TRBJ1-6	TRBV6-5	TGTGCCAGCAGTTACGTTCGCCTCAATTCACCCCTCCACTTT	CASSYVRLNSPLHF
.	.	TRBJ2-5	TRBV20-1	TGCAGTGCTAGAGGTCAGCAGACCCAGTACTTC	CSARGQQTQYF
.	.	TRBJ2-5	TRBV7-2	TGTGCCAGCAGCTTACGGGGGGCTAGGGAAGAGACCCAGTACTTC	CASSLRGAREETQYF
TRBD2	.	TRBJ2-5	TRBV14	TGTGCCAGCAGCCCGTCTACCTTCGGGACTAAAGAGACCCAGTACTTC	CASSPSTFGTKETQYF
TRBD1	.	TRBJ2-5	TRBV4-1	TGCGCCAGCAGCCAACAGGGGGCGTTTGAAGAGACCCAGTACTTC	CASSQQGAFEETQYF
.	once	TRBJ1-1	TRBV5-1	TGCGCCAGCAGCTTTACACAGGCCAACACTGAAGCTTTCTTT	CASSFTQANTEAFF